What follows describes a single T cell receptor (beta chain). Its antigen is currently unknown. TCRdb keeps only in-frame clones here, not all; method: immunoSEQ multiplex PCR. In the table there are more than 140,000 clones, about 91% of which are singletons. These data belong to a study of T cell responses to AZD1222 COVID-19 vaccine. Trimming took 5 bases from V and 10 from J; bases not matched to a gene: 2. The CDR3 has 11 amino acids. CDR1 and CDR2 from the germline V gene are LNHNV and YYDKDF (reference sequence). Study outcomes and limitations: Dominant CD4 TCR responses targeted spike regions 160-218 and 743-854. Most donors were white British, females outnumbered males, and clonal diversity was possibly underestimated. Receipt of two AZD1222 doses was followed by a rise in Spike-specific TCR breadth and depth.

The TCR originated in an adult in good health. The sample consisted of peripheral blood, taken on day 0 of AZD1222 vaccination. This sequence joins TRBV15 and TRBJ1-1; 9 bases map to TRBD1. CDR3 DNA: TGTGCCACCAGCGGGACAGGGAGAGCTTTCTTT. Encoded protein: CATSGTGRAFF.